This T cell receptor (beta chain) was recorded in a study of T cells in localized non-small cell lung cancer. General observations from the study: In uninvolved adjacent lung, T cell clonality reached its highest value, exceeding tumor. For the top 100 tumor clones, a median roughly 56 also appeared in adjacent lung. Because sequencing included only one region (of the tumor), heterogeneity remains possible.

This CDR3 region has 11 residues. From germline, CDR1 is MNHEY and CDR2 SVGAGI. V was clipped by 9 bases and J by 4 bases, with 9 bases between them. The data were produced by immunoSEQ multiplex PCR, yet TCRdb's version contains in-frame clones alone and is incomplete. The sample has around 35,000 clones; roughly 93% are singletons. This clone was observed a single time. The antigen remains unidentified. The rearrangement joins TRBV6-5 to TRBJ1-2; D ambiguous. Sequencing was performed on peripheral blood, taken before any cancer treatment. The clonotype was recovered from a female donor aged 60 or older with stage I lung adenocarcinoma. The CDR3 coding sequence is TGTGCCAGTACCAGGACCTATGGCTACACCTTC. Translated, it gives CASTRTYGYTF.